A selection of T cell receptor beta chains follows, all from one sample in a study of T-cell memory formation after mild COVID-19. One entry per CDR3 protein results from TCRdb running MiXCR on the 5' RACE reads. The sample has roughly 450,000 distinct CDR3 sequences, over 15% seen once. Sequencing was done on a sample of PBMCs or a T cell subset sorted from them (not recorded which). The source is an adult woman who had mild COVID-19 (a few samples of this study predate the infection). Cell type and time point are not known. Both conserved end residues are part of each CDR3. D genes are given only for firm matches. Not all rows give a size; the values are once, few, many and, for expanded clones, a class.

>TRBV9|13|NA|TRBJ1-6|NA
TGTGCCAGCAGCGTCACGGACGTTTCACCCCTCCACTTT
CASSVTDVSPLHF
>TRBV25-1|17|NA|TRBJ1-4|few
TGTGCCAGCAGTGAATTAGGACCTAACCCATCTAATGAAAAACTGTTTTTT
CASSELGPNPSNEKLFF
>TRBV7-9|14|NA|TRBJ1-2|NA
TGTGCCAGCAGTTCCACAGGGATCGCGGCTGGCTACACCTTC
CASSSTGIAAGYTF
>TRBV12-5|17|TRBD1|TRBJ1-2|NA
TGTGCTAGTGGTTTGGACTCCGGGACAGCAATACTCTATGGCTACACCTTC
CASGLDSGTAILYGYTF
>TRBV24-1|14|NA|TRBJ2-1|many
TGTGCCACCAGTGATTTGGGGGACTACAATGAGCAGTTCTTC
CATSDLGDYNEQFF
>TRBV2|13|NA|TRBJ2-5|few
TGTGCCAGCACGGCGGGGCAACAAGAGACCCAGTACTTC
CASTAGQQETQYF
>TRBV2|15|TRBD1|TRBJ2-1|NA
TGTGCCAGCAGCATGGACAGGACTTCTTACAATGAGCAGTTCTTC
CASSMDRTSYNEQFF
>TRBV7-9|14|TRBD1|TRBJ2-4|few
TGTGCCAGCAGCTCCGGGACAGGGTTTGACATTCAGTACTTC
CASSSGTGFDIQYF
>TRBV5-1|17|NA|TRBJ2-7|few
TGCGCCAGCAGCTTGGCCGCCGCCGGACAACTCGCCTACGAGCAGTACTTC
CASSLAAAGQLAYEQYF
>TRBV27|18|TRBD2|TRBJ2-3|NA
TGTGCCAGCAGTTTATTTGGTACTAGCGGGAGAGACACAGATACGCAGTATTTT
CASSLFGTSGRDTDTQYF
>TRBV4-3|16|TRBD1|TRBJ1-2|few
TGCGCCAGCAGCCCTAAGGGACAGCCACTCCCCTATGGCTACACCTTC
CASSPKGQPLPYGYTF
>TRBV5-1|16|TRBD2|TRBJ2-7|NA
TGCGCCAGCAGCGCCATGACTAGCGGGCTTGACTACGAGCAGTACTTC
CASSAMTSGLDYEQYF
>TRBV2|14|TRBD1|TRBJ1-2|once
TGTGCCAGCAGTGAATGGGACAGGGTGGACGGCTACACCTTC
CASSEWDRVDGYTF
>TRBV20-1|10|NA|TRBJ2-3|many
TGCAGTGCTATAACAGATACGCAGTATTTT
CSAITDTQYF
>TRBV9|14|NA|TRBJ1-1|NA
TGTGCCAGCAGCGTCGCACAGGGAGGTACTGAAGCTTTCTTT
CASSVAQGGTEAFF
>TRBV12-3/TRBV12-4|12|NA|TRBJ1-1|NA
TGTGCCAGCAGTTGGGGGGTTTTGGGAGCTTTCTTT
CASSWGVLGAFF
>TRBV20-1|17|TRBD2|TRBJ2-1|NA
TGCAGTGCTAGCCCCCCTACTAGCGGGGGGGCCATCCATGAGCAGTTCTTC
CSASPPTSGGAIHEQFF
>TRBV10-3|14|TRBD1|TRBJ2-3|NA
TGTGCCATCAGCGACAGGGGCGGGCCAGATACGCAGTATTTT
CAISDRGGPDTQYF
>TRBV4-2|15|NA|TRBJ2-1|few
TGTGCCAGCAGCCAAGAGGGAGCCAGGCTCAATGAGCAGTTCTTC
CASSQEGARLNEQFF
>TRBV25-1|11|NA|TRBJ1-4|few
TGTGCCAGCAGTCTGGGGCAAAAACTGTTTTTT
CASSLGQKLFF
>TRBV6-5|14|NA|TRBJ2-3|many
TGTGCCAGCAGTTACTCGGAGGGGAAGGATACGCAGTATTTT
CASSYSEGKDTQYF
>TRBV30|11|NA|TRBJ1-2|few
TGTGCCTGTCTGTCTCGGAATGGCTACACCTTC
CACLSRNGYTF
>TRBV12-3/TRBV12-4|15|TRBD1|TRBJ1-2|NA
TGTGCCAGCAGTCCCGGACAGGGAGTTAGCTATGGCTACACCTTC
CASSPGQGVSYGYTF
>TRBV7-9|15|TRBD2|TRBJ2-5|few
TGTGCCAGCAGCTCCAGCGGGACCAACCAAGAGACCCAGTACTTC
CASSSSGTNQETQYF
>TRBV3-1|13|NA|TRBJ2-7|few
TGTGCCAGCAGCCAAGAAACAGATTACGAGCAGTACTTC
CASSQETDYEQYF
>TRBV18|18|TRBD1|TRBJ2-6|NA
TGTGCCAGCTCACCGGCGGGACAGGGGATCTCTGGGGCCAACGTCCTGACTTTC
CASSPAGQGISGANVLTF
>TRBV7-3|14|TRBD2|TRBJ2-1|NA
TGTGCCAGCAGCCTCTTCGGACTAGCAAATGAGCAGTTCTTC
CASSLFGLANEQFF
>TRBV15|12|NA|TRBJ2-7|few
TGTGCCACCAGCTTCGGGGCCTACGAGCAGTACTTC
CATSFGAYEQYF
>TRBV2|15|TRBD1|TRBJ1-4|NA
TGTGCCAGCACGTCCAGACAGGGCCTTAATGAAAAACTGTTTTTT
CASTSRQGLNEKLFF
>TRBV7-3|14|TRBD2|TRBJ2-5|few
TGTGCCAGCAGCTGGTTGGGGGGGCAAGAGACCCAGTACTTC
CASSWLGGQETQYF
>TRBV25-1|15|NA|TRBJ2-2|few
TGTGCCAGCAGTGAATGGCTGGGTAACACCGGGGAGCTGTTTTTT
CASSEWLGNTGELFF
>TRBV13|15|NA|TRBJ2-1|NA
TGTGCCAGCAGCGACCGGGACGGTCGATACAATGAGCAGTTCTTC
CASSDRDGRYNEQFF
>TRBV29-1|13|NA|TRBJ1-1|few
TGCAGCGTTGGGGGCGGTATGAACACTGAAGCTTTCTTT
CSVGGGMNTEAFF
>TRBV6-2/TRBV6-3|15|TRBD1|TRBJ2-1|few
TGTGCCAGCAGCCCCGGACAGGGTGGGGTCAATGAGCAGTTCTTC
CASSPGQGGVNEQFF
>TRBV12-3/TRBV12-4|13|NA|TRBJ2-2|few
TGTGCCAGCAGAGAAGACAGGCATGGGGAGCTGTTTTTT
CASREDRHGELFF
>TRBV29-1|10|NA|TRBJ1-5|few
TGCAGCGTTGGCGCGGAGCCCCAGCATTTT
CSVGAEPQHF
>TRBV18|15|TRBD1|TRBJ2-7|NA
TGTGCCAGCTCACCGCCGGGACAGGGTAACTACGAGCAGTACTTC
CASSPPGQGNYEQYF
>TRBV20-1|13|NA|TRBJ1-2|few
TGCAGTGCTACCGCGATGGAAAGCTATGGCTACACCTTC
CSATAMESYGYTF
>TRBV12-3/TRBV12-4|15|NA|TRBJ2-7|NA
TGTGCCAGCAGAGGAACGGCCGCCATTGTGGGCGAGCAGTACTTC
CASRGTAAIVGEQYF
>TRBV6-5|15|TRBD2|TRBJ2-1|NA
TGTGCCAGCAGTTACTCTCTAGCGGGGGGATATGAGCAGTTCTTC
CASSYSLAGGYEQFF
>TRBV20-1|16|TRBD1|TRBJ1-1|few
TGCAGTGCTAGAGTCCCCCGGACAGGGACTATCACTGAAGCTTTCTTT
CSARVPRTGTITEAFF
>TRBV2|12|NA|TRBJ1-1|once
TGTGCCAGCAAGTTGGGGAACACTGAAGCTTTCTTT
CASKLGNTEAFF
>TRBV29-1|13|NA|TRBJ1-6|many
TGCAGCGCACAGGAGGACCATAATTCACCCCTCCACTTT
CSAQEDHNSPLHF
>TRBV27|13|NA|TRBJ1-2|NA
TGTGCCAGCAGTTTTCGCACTACGTCGGGCTACACCTTC
CASSFRTTSGYTF
>TRBV7-9|15|NA|TRBJ2-5|NA
TGTGCCAGCAGCTTAGCAGGCCAGGGCGCAGAGACCCAGTACTTC
CASSLAGQGAETQYF
>TRBV2|17|TRBD2|TRBJ2-3|few
TGTGCCTCCCTTCGGAAGCGGGGGGGAACTAGCACAGATACGCAGTATTTT
CASLRKRGGTSTDTQYF
>TRBV7-3|16|TRBD1|TRBJ2-2|few
TGTGCCAGCAGCTCCCGCTCCGGGACAGGGGCCGGGGAGCTGTTTTTT
CASSSRSGTGAGELFF
>TRBV7-9|15|TRBD1|TRBJ2-1|NA
TGTGCCAGCAGCCTAGGGGGACAGCCCAACAATGAGCAGTTCTTC
CASSLGGQPNNEQFF
>TRBV7-9|20|TRBD2|TRBJ2-3|many
TGTGCCAGCAGCAAAAATAACTGGGGAGGACTAGCGGCACTCACAGATACGCAGTATTTT
CASSKNNWGGLAALTDTQYF
>TRBV5-1|17|NA|TRBJ2-2|NA
TGCGCCAGCAACCTGCACTTAGTGACAGGTGGGACCGGGGAGCTGTTTTTT
CASNLHLVTGGTGELFF
>TRBV20-1|11|NA|TRBJ1-4|NA
TGCAGTGCTAGATTGGAGGACAGACTGTTTTTT
CSARLEDRLFF
>TRBV7-9|15|NA|TRBJ2-2|few
TGTGCCAGCAGCTTAGTGCCAAGGGGACCCGGGGAGCTGTTTTTT
CASSLVPRGPGELFF